This section outlines one T cell receptor beta chain sequence together with its context. Which antigen it targets is not known. One junction end disagrees with the germline gene, perhaps due to a read error. This record belongs to a study of molecular identifiers for immune sequencing clone quantification (dated by TCRdb to 2017 to 2018). Study-level background: For a replicate experiment, RNA from 20,000 or 100,000 naive CD8 T cells was divided into five aliquots, and four of the five aliquots were sequenced. This methods study benchmarked molecular-identifier clustering-based TCR repertoire sequencing (MIDCIRS) and TCR RNA copy counting, using CD8 T cells to do so. What the work shows at the level of the full study, not this receptor alone: Spiked-in Jurkat TCR RNA (approximately 9 copies' worth), which is not part of the donor repertoire, was contained in the naive libraries. Modeling indicated about 3 TCR RNA copies recovered per cell, compared with around 11 by digital PCR, which implies a capture efficiency of around 30%. The sizes of highly expanded clones could end up underestimated when identical TCR molecules share a barcode. Even against a background of 800,000 to 1,000,000 naive CD8 T cells, spiked-in Jurkat TCR RNA amounting to a single cell's worth was reported to be detectable. When barcode sub-clustering was left out, chimeric consensus sequences inflated TCR diversity, with chimeras reaching as high as 47%. In CMV-specific effector cells, over 97% of molecules were held by clones above 20 RNA copies, whereas under 1% of molecules were held by such clones in naive cells.

Preparation of the library involved PCR. Sequencing was performed on a NextSeq 500. Bulk TCR libraries were generated as previously described, with the TCR primers listed in Table S5 used. The Qiagen AllPrep DNA/RNA kit was used to purify total RNA. Before any analysis, reads coming from multiple sequencing runs of the same library were combined into one pool. Under the source paper's analysis protocol: Reads were retained only if an exact TCR constant sequence was present, and the retained reads were trimmed to 150 nt and grouped according to their 12-nt molecular barcodes. Within each barcode group, reads were sub-clustered at a 15% Levenshtein threshold, and quality-weighted consensus sequences were built per RNA molecule. Non-functional sequences were excluded, and lower-count sequences lying one edit away from another sequence were also excluded. On the basis of fitting two negative binomial distributions, barcode sub-clusters with fewer than 20% of the maximum read count were discarded. TCRdb reprocessing: public reads trimmed at Q25 with fastp, clones called with MiXCR, in-frame beta chains kept. All rows with the same CDR3 protein become a single entry with the most common DNA and genes. TCRdb, not the authors, supplied the V and J calls. A total of hundreds of thousands of distinct CDR3 sequences appear in this sample, roughly a quarter of them only once. Of the sample, roughly 0.7% falls within the top ten clones.

Libraries of naive CD8 T cells were built from around 20,000 to 1,000,000 sorted cells, with 10%, 30% or 50% of the purified RNA used. On a BD FACSAria II, naive CD8 T cells were FACS-sorted as CD8+CD4-CCR7+CD45RA+ and collected into RLT Plus buffer. To test detection sensitivity, Jurkat RNA equivalent to ten TCR copies was spiked into samples of about 20,000-1,100,000 naive CD8 T cells. Enrichment of CD8 T cells was done with RosetteSep CD8+ T Cell Enrichment Cocktail plus Ficoll-Paque, and ACK red cell lysis came afterward. This clonotype originated in a human donor in good health. Some libraries in this study had Jurkat cell RNA spiked in. What was sequenced was naive CD8+ T cells from blood, with Jurkat cell RNA spiked in. The cell subset or site label for this specimen denotes: FACS-sorted CD8+CD4-CCR7+CD45RA+ naive T cells.

The CDR3 protein: CASSLRTGVYGQYF. The DNA is TGTGCCAGTAGCTTGCGGACAGGGGTCTACGGGCAGTACTTC. The sequence is built from TRBV11-2 and TRBJ2-7; TRBD1 fits 9 bases in the junction. Taken from cysteine to phenylalanine, the CDR3 has 14 residues. Left in the record is the CDR3 DNA by itself, 42 bases read in frame from the first base. According to the germline V gene, CDR1 reads SGHAT and CDR2 reads FQNNGV.